These 9 T cell receptor beta chains share one sample of origin, sequenced in a study of blood T cell repertoires in COVID-19. The repertoire was sequenced with immunoSEQ multiplex PCR; TCRdb's copy has only in-frame clones and lacks some. The table lists about 220,000 clones, about nine tenths of them singletons. The specimen sequenced was PBMCs or T cells enriched from blood (not recorded which). The receptors were sampled from a woman between 40 and 55 years old with acute COVID-19.

This chain joins TRBV7-2 and TRBJ2-4, with 12 bases identical to TRBD1. Trimming at V came to 3 bases and at J to 7 bases, leaving 10 bases not matched to a gene. The germline gives CDR1 SGHTA, CDR2 FQGNSA. CDR3 length: 17 residues. The CDR3 reads CASSFARDRGPLNIQYF. The CDR3 coding sequence is TGTGCCAGCAGCTTTGCTCGGGACAGGGGGCCCTTGAACATTCAGTACTTC.

This chain uses TRBV19 with TRBJ2-3; 9 bases match TRBD1. CDR1 is LNHDA and CDR2 is SQIVND in the germline V gene (reference sequence). This CDR3 has 15 amino acids. J lost 1 base, V lost 6 bases, and 5 bases had no gene match. CDR3 in amino acids: CASSRQGERTDTQYF. The DNA for the CDR3 is TGTGCCAGTAGCCGACAGGGGGAGCGCACAGATACGCAGTATTTT.

The V call is TRBV7-9, the J call TRBJ2-2, with 10 bases fitting TRBD1. The trim removed 4 bases at V and 2 bases at J, leaving 10 bases unmatched. Germline loops: CDR1 SEHNR, CDR2 FQNEAQ (reference sequence). This CDR3 is built from 18 residues. The CDR3 DNA reads TGTGCCAGCAGCTCTCGACAGGGGGCGCCCCAAAACACCGGGGAGCTGTTTTTT. This codes for CASSSRQGAPQNTGELFF.

This chain connects TRBV11-2 to TRBJ1-2; 11 nucleotides line up with TRBD1. This CDR3 comprises 14 residues. Per germline, CDR1 SGHAT and CDR2 FQNNGV. With V trimmed by 7 bases and J by 7 bases, 8 bases remained unmatched. Here the CDR3 reads CASTPGTGGAGYTF. The CDR3 coding sequence is TGTGCCAGCACCCCTGGGACAGGGGGTGCTGGCTACACCTTC.

The CDR3 DNA follows: TGTGCCAGCAGGAGACAGGGCACGGCTCAGCCCCAGCATTTT. Its translation: CASRRQGTAQPQHF. The chain is built from TRBV2 and TRBJ1-5, with 7 nucleotides matching TRBD1. This CDR3 is built from 14 residues. Germline CDR1 SNHLY, CDR2 FYNNEI. J lost 6 bases, V lost 6 bases, and 8 bases had no gene match.

This clone came up once. The gene calls are TRBV7-8 and TRBJ2-2, with 7 positions matching TRBD1. CDR1 SGHVS and CDR2 FQNEAQ come from the germline V gene. The CDR3 consists of 14 residues. V lost 6 bases and J lost 1; bases outside the gene matches: 2. The CDR3 DNA reads as TGTGCCAGCAGATGGACAGGGAACACCGGGGAGCTGTTTTTT. Residues: CASRWTGNTGELFF.

The rearrangement uses TRBV5-4 and TRBJ2-7; 7 bases are shared with TRBD2. V shed 3 bases and J 6 bases; nucleotides not matched to a gene: 3. The CDR3 length is 12 residues. Germline V gene data show CDR1 as SGHNT and CDR2 as YYREEE (reference sequence). The CDR3 nucleotides are TGTGCCAGCAGCTGGGAGGGTCTCGAGCAGTACGTC. Translated: CASSWEGLEQYV.

V and J are TRBV29-1 and TRBJ1-2; D unclear. V lost 1 base, J lost 4 bases, and 7 bases lay in between. The V gene's germline CDR1 is SQVTM and CDR2 ANQGSEA. This CDR3 spans 12 amino acids. The CDR3 loop reads CSVEVASYGYTF. Written as DNA, the CDR3 is TGCAGCGTTGAAGTGGCCAGCTATGGCTACACCTTC.

The rearrangement uses TRBV19 and TRBJ1-2; D possibly corresponds to TRBD1 (5 bases). The CDR3 has 14 residues. The V end was cut by 1 base, the J end by 2 bases, with 8 bases between. Germline assignment: CDR1 LNHDA and CDR2 SQIVND (reference sequence). The CDR3 loop is CASSIAGVNYGYTF. Here the CDR3 DNA reads TGTGCCAGTAGTATAGCGGGGGTGAACTATGGCTACACCTTC.